This T cell receptor (beta chain) is drawn from a study of T cell repertoires in cytomegalovirus infection. Study as a whole: Recently identified HLA-C-restricted CMV epitopes were among the peptides used. Indicated by public TCR beta signatures were CMV infection and matching HLA type.

TCRdb ran MiXCR on the reads and lists one entry per CDR3 protein. The table shows about half a million distinct CDR3 sequences, with roughly a third occurring only once. The table lists this clonotype with a few counts. Its target is unknown. The sequenced sample was cultured PBMCs, obtained from culture after CMV antigen stimulation. The clonotype was recovered from a human donor in good health (CMV status not recorded). Some clones in this sample may be carry-over from other donors' samples.

This chain's CDR3 is CASSPQGKNTEAFF. DNA of the CDR3: TGTGCCAGCAGTCCCCAGGGTAAAAACACTGAAGCTTTCTTT. The chain joins TRBV11-3 to TRBJ1-1; a possible D gene is TRBD1 (5 bases). The germline gives CDR1 SGHNT, CDR2 YENEEA. V lost 6 bases and J 2 bases, leaving 13 bases between the germline ends. The CDR3 sequence is 14 residues long.